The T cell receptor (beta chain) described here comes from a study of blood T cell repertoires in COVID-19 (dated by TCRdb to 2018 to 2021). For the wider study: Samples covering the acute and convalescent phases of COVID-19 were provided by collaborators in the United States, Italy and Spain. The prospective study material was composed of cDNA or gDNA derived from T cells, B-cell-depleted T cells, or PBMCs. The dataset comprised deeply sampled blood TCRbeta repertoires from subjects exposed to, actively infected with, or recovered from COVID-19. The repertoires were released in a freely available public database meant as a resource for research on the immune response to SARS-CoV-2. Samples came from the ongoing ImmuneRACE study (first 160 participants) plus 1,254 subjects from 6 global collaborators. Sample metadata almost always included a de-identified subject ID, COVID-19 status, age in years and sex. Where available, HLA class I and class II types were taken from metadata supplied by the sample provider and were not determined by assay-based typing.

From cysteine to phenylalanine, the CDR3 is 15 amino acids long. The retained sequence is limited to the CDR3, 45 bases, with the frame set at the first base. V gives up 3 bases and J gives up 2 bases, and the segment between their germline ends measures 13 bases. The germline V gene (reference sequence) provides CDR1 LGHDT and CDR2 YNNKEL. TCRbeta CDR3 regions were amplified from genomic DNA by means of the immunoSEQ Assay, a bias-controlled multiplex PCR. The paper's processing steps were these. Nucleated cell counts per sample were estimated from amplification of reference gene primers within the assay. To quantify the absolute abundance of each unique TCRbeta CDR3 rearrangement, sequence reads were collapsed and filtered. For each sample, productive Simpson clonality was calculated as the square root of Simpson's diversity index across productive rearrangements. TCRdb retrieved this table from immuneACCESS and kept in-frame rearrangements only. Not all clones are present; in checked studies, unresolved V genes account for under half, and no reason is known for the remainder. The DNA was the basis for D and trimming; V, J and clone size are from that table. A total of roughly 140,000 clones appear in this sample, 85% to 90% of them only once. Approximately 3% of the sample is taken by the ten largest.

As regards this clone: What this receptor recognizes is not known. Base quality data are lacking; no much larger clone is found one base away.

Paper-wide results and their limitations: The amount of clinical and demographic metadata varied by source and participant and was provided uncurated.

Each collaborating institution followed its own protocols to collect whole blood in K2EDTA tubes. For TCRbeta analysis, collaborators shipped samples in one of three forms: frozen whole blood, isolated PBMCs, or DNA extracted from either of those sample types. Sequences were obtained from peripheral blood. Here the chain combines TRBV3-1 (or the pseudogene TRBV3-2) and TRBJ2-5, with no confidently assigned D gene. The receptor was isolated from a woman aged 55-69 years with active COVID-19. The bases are TGTGCCAGCAGCCACAGAGTTGGAGTACAAGAGACCCAGTACTTC. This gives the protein CASSHRVGVQETQYF.